This T cell receptor (beta chain) derives from a study of early T cells in non-severe SARS-CoV-2 infection. Study in general: Chains stayed unpaired after sequencing of bulk RNA from unsorted whole blood.

With 5 bases removed from V and 6 bases from J, the gap between germline ends came to 10 bases. CDR3 length equals 12 residues. Germline assignment: CDR1 SGHTA and CDR2 FQGNSA. The TCR library protocol attached unique molecular identifiers to the individual cDNA molecules. TCRdb fed the 5' RACE reads into MiXCR, producing one record per CDR3 protein. The sample has about 32,000 distinct CDR3 sequences; around 5% are singletons. In this sample, this clonotype turned up many times. Sequenced sample: whole blood. The V gene is TRBV7-2, the J gene TRBJ1-2, with no clear D. This receptor was taken from an adult who was a healthcare worker with PCR-confirmed SARS-CoV-2 infection or an uninfected control (not recorded which). The CDR3 loop is CASSAQKNGYTF. The CDR3 bases are TGTGCCAGCAGCGCCCAGAAAAATGGCTACACCTTC.